Each of the 22 T cell receptor beta chains below was sequenced from the same sample in a study of blood T cell repertoires in COVID-19. Data came from immunoSEQ multiplex PCR; TCRdb stores just in-frame clones and leaves some out. Of around 210,000 clones listed, 88% are singletons. The sequenced material came from peripheral blood. Every receptor here comes from a man aged 18 to 30 with active or convalescent COVID-19.

CDR3 amino acids: CASSLSSQRGTEAFF. The CDR3 nucleotides are TGTGCCAGCAGCTTATCGTCCCAAAGGGGCACTGAAGCTTTCTTT. The rearrangement joins TRBV11-2 to TRBJ1-1, with a weak D call TRBD1 (5 bases). Germline CDR1 and CDR2: SGHAT and FQNNGV. V was cut by 2 bases and J by 4 bases, with 14 bases left in between. CDR3 length: 15 residues. The full variable domain, rest sourced from reference TRBV11-2 and TRBJ1-1, is EAGVAQSPRYKIIEKRQSVAFWCNPISGHATLYWYQQILGQGPKLLIQFQNNGVVDDSQLPKDRFSAERLKGVDSTLKIQPAKLEDSAVYLCASSLSSQRGTEAFFGQGTRLTVV.

V and J are TRBV28 and TRBJ1-2, with 9 positions matching TRBD1. Germline V lookup: CDR1 MDHEN, CDR2 SYDVKM. The junction had 3 bases not matched to a gene; V was cut back by 11 bases and J by 2 bases. The CDR3 has 12 residues. The CDR3: CACGTGNYGYTF. The CDR3 DNA reads TGTGCCTGCGGGACAGGGAACTATGGCTACACCTTC.

This clone showed up just once. The chain employs TRBV4-1 and TRBJ2-3; 7 nucleotides agree with TRBD2. This CDR3 contains 17 residues. V shed 0 bases, J shed 2 bases, and the junction held 8 bases outside the gene matches. Germline CDR1 and CDR2: MGHRA and YSYEKL. The CDR3 spells CASSQDYGGSHTDTQYF. The CDR3 region has the DNA TGCGCCAGCAGCCAAGATTATGGCGGGAGCCACACAGATACGCAGTATTTT.

The CDR3: CAISDGTPHEQYF. The CDR3 coding sequence is TGTGCCATCAGTGACGGGACACCTCACGAGCAGTACTTC. This sequence joins TRBV10-3 and TRBJ2-7, with a weak D call TRBD1 (6 bases). Germline V gene data show CDR1 as ENHRY and CDR2 as SYGVKD. This CDR3 comprises 13 residues. The germline V and J ends were trimmed by 3 bases and 5 bases, with 11 bases remaining between them.

The J gene is TRBJ2-1, the V gene TRBV6-1, with D uncertain. The CDR3 spans 10 residues. The V gene's germline CDR1 is MNHNS and CDR2 SASEGT. Trimming left V 1 base short and J 12 bases short, with 4 bases between. CDR3 amino acids: CASSEVWQFF. The CDR3 bases are TGTGCCAGCAGTGAAGTCTGGCAGTTCTTC.

To note about this clone: At the DNA level, this CDR3 is encoded by other sequences in the same sample as well. The J gene is TRBJ1-6, the V gene TRBV30; TRBD1 matches at 7 bases. The length of the CDR3 is 13 residues. Germline assignment: CDR1 GTSNPN and CDR2 SVGIG (reference sequence). J gave up 7 bases and V 0 bases, and 0 bases lay outside the gene matches. The CDR3: CAWSVQGNSPLHF. CDR3 DNA: TGTGCCTGGAGTGTACAGGGGAATTCACCCCTCCACTTT.

The chain is built from TRBV7-6 and TRBJ1-2, with D possibly matching TRBD1 (6 bases). The CDR3 spans 16 residues. From germline, CDR1 is SGHVS and CDR2 FNYEAQ. V was clipped by 5 bases and J by 3 bases, with 19 bases between them. The chain's CDR3 is CASSHGVGGGDYGYTF. The CDR3 nucleotides read TGTGCCAGCAGCCATGGGGTAGGGGGAGGGGACTATGGCTACACCTTC.

The genes are TRBV28 and TRBJ1-2, with D uncertain. The V gene's germline CDR1 is MDHEN and CDR2 SYDVKM. The CDR3 is 16 amino acids. The germline V and J ends were trimmed by 3 bases and 2 bases, with 16 bases remaining between them. The CDR3 sequence is CASSFLGQSLNYGYTF. DNA for the CDR3: TGTGCCAGCAGTTTCCTTGGGCAAAGTCTAAACTATGGCTACACCTTC.

V gene TRBV19 combines with J gene TRBJ1-1; D unresolved. The germline gives CDR1 LNHDA, CDR2 SQIVND (reference sequence). This CDR3 is 13 amino acids long. The V end was cut by 3 bases, the J end by 5 bases, with 10 bases between. The CDR3 region is CASSIAVGTEAFF. CDR3 in DNA: TGTGCCAGTAGTATTGCGGTTGGGACTGAAGCTTTCTTT.

J is TRBJ1-3 and V is TRBV27; no clear D. Germline loops: CDR1 MNHEY, CDR2 SMNVEV (reference sequence). This CDR3 has 13 residues. V was cut by 10 bases and J by 4 bases, with 14 bases left in between. The CDR3 bases are TGTGCCAACACTAGGGAGGGAGGAAACACCATATATTTT. Its protein is CANTREGGNTIYF.

The chain carries TRBV6-5 and TRBJ2-7; D possibly corresponds to TRBD1 (7 bases). V was shortened by 6 bases and J by 5 bases, with 14 bases between the two germline ends. The germline gives CDR1 MNHEY, CDR2 SVGAGI. The CDR3 has 13 amino acids. DNA for the CDR3: TGTGCCAGCAGGAGACAGGGCGGGGACGAGCAGTACTTC. This translates into CASRRQGGDEQYF.

The chain carries TRBV2 and TRBJ2-5, with a tentative D call TRBD2 (5 bases). Between the trimmed V and J ends, which lost 8 bases and 7 bases, there was a span of 29 bases. Germline V CDR1 and CDR2: SNHLY, FYNNEI. The CDR3 has 17 residues. CDR3 residues: CASWKKWHGKAPGTQYF. DNA for the CDR3: TGTGCCAGCTGGAAGAAGTGGCACGGGAAGGCCCCAGGGACCCAGTACTTC.

The chain uses TRBV29-1 and TRBJ1-5; D remains ambiguous. This CDR3 region has 13 residues. Trimming stripped 2 bases from V and 7 bases from J, with 12 bases between. The germline gives CDR1 SQVTM, CDR2 ANQGSEA. The CDR3 nucleotides read TGCAGCGTTGAATTAGGAGAAGGACAGCCCCAGCATTTT. Its protein is CSVELGEGQPQHF.

The chain carries TRBV3-1 (or the pseudogene TRBV3-2) and TRBJ2-2; D unresolved. CDR3 length: 16 residues. Trimming removed 1 base at V and 7 bases at J, with 16 bases between. Germline V CDR1 and CDR2: LGHDT, YNNKEL (reference sequence). The CDR3: CASSQGFTGRLGELFF. The DNA for the CDR3 is TGTGCCAGCAGCCAAGGCTTCACGGGTCGCCTCGGGGAGCTGTTTTTT.

This chain connects TRBV4-2 to TRBJ2-3, with 8 nucleotides matching TRBD2. J gave up 0 bases and V 3 bases, and 2 bases lay outside the gene matches. Germline assignment: CDR1 LGHNA and CDR2 YNFKEQ. CDR3 length equals 15 residues. CDR3 region: CASSHLAGSTDTQYF. CDR3 bases: TGTGCCAGCAGCCATCTAGCGGGTAGCACAGATACGCAGTATTTT.

V usage is TRBV3-1 (or the pseudogene TRBV3-2) and J usage is TRBJ2-6; TRBD1 matches 7 bases. V gave up 4 bases and J gave up 0 bases; unmatched junction bases: 3. Germline CDR1 is LGHDT and CDR2 is YNNKEL (reference sequence). This CDR3 has 16 residues. CDR3: CASSLTGSSGANVLTF. CDR3 in DNA: TGTGCCAGCAGCCTGACAGGGTCCTCTGGGGCCAACGTCCTGACTTTC.

The rearrangement links TRBV9 to TRBJ2-2; TRBD1 is a possible D gene (5 bases). The germline V gene encodes CDR1 SGDLS and CDR2 YYNGEE. The CDR3 sequence is 16 residues long. Trimming took off 0 bases at V and 5 bases at J, with 14 bases between the two ends. In DNA form, the CDR3 reads TGTGCCAGCAGCGTAGCAGGTAGACAGTTGACCGGGGAGCTGTTTTTT. Translating gives CASSVAGRQLTGELFF.

This sequence joins TRBV18 and TRBJ1-6; D perhaps matches TRBD1 (5 bases). Germline CDR1 is KGHSH and CDR2 is LQKENI. The V gene lost 3 bases and the J gene lost 8 bases, with 11 bases spanning the gap. This CDR3 is built from 14 residues. DNA of the CDR3: TGTGCCAGCTCACCGGGGCAGGTCCATTCACCCCTCCACTTT. Translated: CASSPGQVHSPLHF.

This rearrangement joins TRBV30 to TRBJ2-7; D gene unclear. Germline CDR1 is GTSNPN and CDR2 is SVGIG (reference sequence). Trimming stripped 1 base from V and 5 bases from J, with 6 bases between. This CDR3 comprises 11 residues. In DNA form, the CDR3 reads TGTGCCTGGAGTGCGCAGGACGAGCAGTACTTC. Its protein product is CAWSAQDEQYF.

J is TRBJ2-1 and V is TRBV19, with D possibly matching TRBD2 (5 bases). Germline lookup yields CDR1 LNHDA and CDR2 SQIVND (reference sequence). This CDR3 has 18 residues. V lost 4 bases and J lost 5, with 24 bases in between. The CDR3 is CASSTSSAWRATHNEQFF. The DNA for the CDR3 is TGTGCCAGTAGTACGTCCAGCGCTTGGCGGGCAACTCACAATGAGCAGTTCTTC. The variable domain in full, completed from reference TRBV19 and TRBJ2-1, reads DGGITQSPKYLFRKEGQNVTLSCEQNLNHDAMYWYRQDPGQGLRLIYYSQIVNDFQKGDIAEGYSVSREKKESFPLTVTSAQKNPTAFYLCASSTSSAWRATHNEQFFGPGTRLTVL.

DNA of the CDR3: TGTGCCAGCAGCCCACACTCCGGGACAGGGTTGTATGAGCAGTTCTTC. It translates to CASSPHSGTGLYEQFF. This chain connects TRBV7-2 to TRBJ2-1, with TRBD1 matching 9 bases. CDR1 is SGHTA, CDR2 FQGNSA, per germline. V dropped 5 bases and J dropped 8; count of bases not matched to a gene: 13. The CDR3 totals 16 residues.

This chain uses TRBV12-5 with TRBJ2-7; tentatively, D is TRBD1 (6 bases). The CDR3 has 16 amino acids. Germline V gene sequence: CDR1 LGHNT, CDR2 FRNRAP. Trimming took off 6 bases at V and 3 bases at J, with 21 bases between the two ends. CDR3: CASGLPHRDIFYEQYF. CDR3 nucleotides: TGTGCTAGTGGATTACCCCACCGGGACATCTTCTACGAGCAGTACTTC.